Sequencing of this T cell receptor beta chain was carried out in a study of early T cells in non-severe SARS-CoV-2 infection. J gave up 4 bases and V 2 bases, and 3 bases lay outside the gene matches. The CDR3 length is 13 residues. The V gene's germline CDR1 is DFQATT and CDR2 SNEGSKA (reference sequence). This clonotype was seen many times. TCRdb re-called the 5' RACE reads with MiXCR, one entry per CDR3 protein. The sample comprises 70,000 or so distinct CDR3 sequences, around 13% of which are singletons, and roughly 1.3% rests with the top ten. The source of this sequence is an adult who was a healthcare worker with PCR-confirmed SARS-CoV-2 infection or an uninfected control (not recorded which). The J gene is TRBJ1-1, the V gene TRBV20-1, with 8 bases identical to TRBD1. The sequencing sample was made of whole blood. This chain's CDR3 is CSARQGASTEAFF. The CDR3 DNA reads TGCAGTGCTAGACAGGGGGCGAGCACTGAAGCTTTCTTT.